The T cell receptor beta chain under discussion was sequenced for a study of blood T cells in healthy people across ages. Study in general: Per two T cells, template switching captured roughly one barcoded beta molecule.

As for this clonotype: Its target is unknown.

Next came a second PCR, run for about 7 to 11 cycles, which used a sample-barcoded 5' primer along with a J-beta primer mix. TCRdb re-analysed the 5' RACE reads in MiXCR, keeping a single row per CDR3 protein. The table shows about 1.1 million distinct CDR3 sequences, with roughly two fifths occurring only once. Findings of the study overall: Versus aged donors, long-lived donors had higher diversity and more naive CD4+ cells. Estimated diversity that came from one million T cells was considered an underestimate.

The CDR3 has 15 residues. V dropped 3 bases and J dropped 6; count of bases not matched to a gene: 11. The V gene is TRBV12-3 or TRBV12-4, the J gene TRBJ2-7, with 7 bases aligning to TRBD2. The sequenced sample consisted of blood. The TCR comes from a man aged 18 to 30 in good health. The CDR3 DNA reads TGTGCCAGCAGTTTGGAGGTGACTAGCTTGTCCGAGCAGTACTTC. Translating it yields CASSLEVTSLSEQYF.